This TCR beta chain was sequenced during a study of patients and donors after allogeneic stem cell transplantation. This CDR3 contains 19 residues. The trim removed 1 base at V and 0 bases at J, leaving 12 bases unmatched. Germline CDR1 is LGHNA and CDR2 is YNFKEQ. MiXCR was run by TCRdb on the RT-PCR reads, yielding one entry per CDR3 protein. The sample yields over 350,000 distinct CDR3 sequences, 16% seen once. The chain combines TRBV4-2 with TRBJ2-1; TRBD2 aligns across 7 bases. Sequencing was carried out using blood, either unsorted or a sorted T cell fraction (not recorded which). The sequence came from a human donor who was either an allogeneic HSCT recipient or a stem cell or donor lymphocyte infusion donor (not recorded which). It is not recorded whose cells these are; they may come from a transplant donor. CDR3 in amino acids: CASSQGVIWRESSYNEQFF. CDR3 in DNA: TGTGCCAGCAGCCAAGGGGTTATTTGGCGGGAGAGCTCCTACAATGAGCAGTTCTTC.